The 3 T cell receptor beta chains below come from one sample, sequenced in a study of cytomegalovirus exposure and HLA in healthy donors. Researchers ran the PCR with 60 Vbeta and 13 Jbeta primers. The table came from immunoSEQ multiplex PCR; TCRdb's copy has only in-frame clones and leaves some out. Of 150,000 to 200,000 clones in the sample, approximately 81% are singletons; the top ten hold about 0.24%. Sequencing used PBMCs. These receptors came from a boy aged 5 to 17 in good health and CMV-seronegative.

The chain carries TRBV27 and TRBJ1-4, with 10 bases matching TRBD1. Germline CDR1 MNHEY, CDR2 SMNVEV (reference sequence). Unmatched junction bases numbered 10, after V lost 6 bases and J lost 3 bases. The CDR3 extends over 17 amino acids. The CDR3 bases are TGTGCCAGCAGACCAGACAGGGGGCGCGTGTCTAATGAAAAACTGTTTTTT. Translation: CASRPDRGRVSNEKLFF.

The CDR3 loop reads CASSEGTGPPIIGQPQHF. The CDR3 coding sequence is TGTGCCAGCAGTGAAGGTACAGGGCCGCCCATAATCGGACAGCCCCAGCATTTT. This chain connects TRBV2 to TRBJ1-5; possibly TRBD1 for D (6 bases). The length of the CDR3 is 18 residues. Looked up from germline, CDR1 is SNHLY and CDR2 is FYNNEI. Trimming pared 1 base from V and 7 bases from J, leaving 23 bases between.

For the CDR3, the DNA is TGCGCCAGCCGCCCCTCGGGATCCTATAATTCACCCCTCCACTTT. Its translation is CASRPSGSYNSPLHF. The chain recombines TRBV5-1 with TRBJ1-6, with D hard to call. Looked up from germline, CDR1 is SGHRS and CDR2 is YFSETQ. The CDR3 runs to 15 residues. The V gene lost 7 bases and the J gene lost 1 base, with 12 bases spanning the gap. Full variable domain (missing parts from reference TRBV5-1 and TRBJ1-6): KAGVTQTPRYLIKTRGQQVTLSCSPISGHRSVSWYQQTPGQGLQFLFEYFSETQRNKGNFPGRFSGRQFSNSRSEMNVSTLELGDSALYLCASRPSGSYNSPLHFGNGTRLTVT.